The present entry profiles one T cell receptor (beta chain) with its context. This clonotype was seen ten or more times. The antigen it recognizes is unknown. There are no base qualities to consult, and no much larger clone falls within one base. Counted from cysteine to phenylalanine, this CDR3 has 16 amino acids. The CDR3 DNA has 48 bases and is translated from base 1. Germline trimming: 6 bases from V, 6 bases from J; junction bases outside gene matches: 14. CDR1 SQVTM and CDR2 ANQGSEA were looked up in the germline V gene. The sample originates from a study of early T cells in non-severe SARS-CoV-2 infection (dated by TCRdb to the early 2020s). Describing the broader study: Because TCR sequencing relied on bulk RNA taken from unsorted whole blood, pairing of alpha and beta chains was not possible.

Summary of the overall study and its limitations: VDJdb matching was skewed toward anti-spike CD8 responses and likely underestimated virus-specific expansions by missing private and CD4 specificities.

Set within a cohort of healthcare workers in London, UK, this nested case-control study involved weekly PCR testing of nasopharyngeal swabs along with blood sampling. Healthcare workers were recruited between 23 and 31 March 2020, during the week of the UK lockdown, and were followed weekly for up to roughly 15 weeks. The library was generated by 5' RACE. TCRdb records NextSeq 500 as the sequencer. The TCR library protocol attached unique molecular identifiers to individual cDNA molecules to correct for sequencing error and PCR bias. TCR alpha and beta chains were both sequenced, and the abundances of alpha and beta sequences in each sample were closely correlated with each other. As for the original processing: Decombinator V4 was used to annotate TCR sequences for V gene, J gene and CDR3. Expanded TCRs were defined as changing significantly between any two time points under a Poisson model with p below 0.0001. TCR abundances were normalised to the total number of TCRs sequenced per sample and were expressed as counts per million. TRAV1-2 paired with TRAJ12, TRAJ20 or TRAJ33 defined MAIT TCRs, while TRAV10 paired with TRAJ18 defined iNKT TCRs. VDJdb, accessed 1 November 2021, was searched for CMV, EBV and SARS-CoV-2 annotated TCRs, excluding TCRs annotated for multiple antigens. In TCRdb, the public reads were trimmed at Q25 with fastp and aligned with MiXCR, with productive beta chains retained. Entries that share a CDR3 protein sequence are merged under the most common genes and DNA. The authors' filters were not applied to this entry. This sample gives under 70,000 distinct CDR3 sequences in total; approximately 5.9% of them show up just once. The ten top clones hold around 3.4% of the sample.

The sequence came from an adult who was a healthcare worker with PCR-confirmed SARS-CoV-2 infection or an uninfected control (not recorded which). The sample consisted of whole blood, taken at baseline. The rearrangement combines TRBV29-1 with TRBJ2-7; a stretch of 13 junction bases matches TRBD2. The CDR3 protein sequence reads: CSVTLLAGGPAVEQYF. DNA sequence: TGCAGCGTCACCTTACTAGCGGGAGGGCCGGCGGTCGAGCAGTACTTC.